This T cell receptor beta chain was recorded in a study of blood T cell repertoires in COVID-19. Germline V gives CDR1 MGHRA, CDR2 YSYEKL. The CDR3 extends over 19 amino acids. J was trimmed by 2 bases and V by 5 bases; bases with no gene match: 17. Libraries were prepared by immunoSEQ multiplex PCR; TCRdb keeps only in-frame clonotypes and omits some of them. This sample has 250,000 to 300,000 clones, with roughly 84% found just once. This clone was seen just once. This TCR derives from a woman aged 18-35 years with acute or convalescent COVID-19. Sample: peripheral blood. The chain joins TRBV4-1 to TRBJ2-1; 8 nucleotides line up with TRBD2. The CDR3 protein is CASSAPNSGKNKPYNEQFF. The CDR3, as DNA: TGCGCCAGCAGCGCACCGAATAGCGGGAAGAATAAACCCTACAATGAGCAGTTCTTC.